These 19 T cell receptor beta chains came from one sample sequenced in a study of blood T cell repertoires in COVID-19. TCRdb's copy holds only in-frame clones and misses some; the assay was immunoSEQ multiplex PCR. Among 200,000 to 250,000 clones, around 88% were seen once, and the ten largest hold about 15%. The sequenced sample consisted of PBMCs or T cells enriched from blood (not recorded which). The origin of the receptors is a woman aged 45-60 years with acute COVID-19.

This CDR3 is CASSLRLAGAYEQYF. DNA of the CDR3: TGCGCCAGCAGCTTGCGTCTAGCGGGAGCCTACGAGCAGTACTTC. The rearrangement uses TRBV5-1 and TRBJ2-7; 10 bases fit TRBD2. Unmatched junction bases numbered 3, after V lost 1 base and J lost 2 bases. CDR1 and CDR2 from the germline V gene are SGHRS and YFSETQ. This CDR3 spans 15 amino acids.

CDR3 bases: TGTGCCAGCAGGTCTACTACGTACCACGAGCAGTACTTC. Translated: CASRSTTYHEQYF. V is TRBV6-5 and J is TRBJ2-7; D unclear. This CDR3 region has 13 residues. The V gene lost 6 bases and the J gene lost 5 bases, with 14 bases spanning the gap. From germline, CDR1 is MNHEY and CDR2 SVGAGI.

This clone showed up just once. V and J are TRBV27 and TRBJ1-6, with 7 bases fitting TRBD1. V trimming: 6 bases; J trimming: 9 bases; junction bases outside the gene matches: 5. In germline, CDR1 is MNHEY, CDR2 SMNVEV (reference sequence). The CDR3 has 13 amino acids. Here the CDR3 reads CASSRDSISPLHF. The CDR3 coding sequence is TGTGCCAGCAGCCGGGACAGTATTTCACCCCTCCACTTT.

The chain recombines TRBV3-1 (or the pseudogene TRBV3-2) with TRBJ2-7; 8 bases match TRBD2. Germline V gene lookup returns CDR1 LGHDT and CDR2 YNNKEL (reference sequence). V gave up 4 bases and J gave up 2 bases; unmatched junction bases: 1. This CDR3 region has 13 residues. CDR3 protein: CASSRGGTYEQYF. CDR3 coding DNA: TGTGCCAGCAGCCGCGGGGGGACCTACGAGCAGTACTTC.

This chain uses TRBV2 with TRBJ2-1; 7 nucleotides match TRBD2. Germline CDR1 SNHLY, CDR2 FYNNEI. The CDR3 runs 13 residues. Trimming at V came to 5 bases and at J to 3 bases, leaving 1 base not matched to a gene. The CDR3 DNA follows: TGTGCCAGCAGTTGGGAGGGCTACAATGAGCAGTTCTTC. Translating gives CASSWEGYNEQFF.

J is TRBJ1-2 and V is TRBV20-1; D is unclear. CDR1 and CDR2 (germline): DFQATT, SNEGSKA (reference sequence). There are 11 residues in the CDR3. V lost 0 bases and J 8 bases, leaving 7 bases between the germline ends. In DNA, the CDR3 is TGCAGTGCTAGAGATGCGAGGGGCTACACCTTC. Amino acid sequence: CSARDARGYTF.

This chain connects TRBV28 to TRBJ2-2, with TRBD2 matching over 7 bases. V trimming: 7 bases; J trimming: 0 bases; junction bases outside the gene matches: 2. The CDR3 is 14 residues long. Germline CDR1 is MDHEN and CDR2 is SYDVKM. The CDR3 here is CASTSGANTGELFF. The CDR3, as DNA: TGTGCCAGCACTAGCGGCGCGAACACCGGGGAGCTGTTTTTT.

The rearrangement links TRBV10-3 to TRBJ1-5; D possibly corresponds to TRBD1 (5 bases). The CDR3 spans 13 residues. V lost 11 bases and J lost 0, with 11 bases in between. Germline-derived CDR1 and CDR2 are ENHRY and SYGVKD. The CDR3 reads CAATGDSNQPQHF. DNA for the CDR3: TGTGCCGCTACAGGAGATAGCAATCAGCCCCAGCATTTT.

CDR3 nucleotide sequence: TGCGCCAGCAGCTTGACGGCGGGAGGGCGAGATGAGCAGTTCTTC. Its translation: CASSLTAGGRDEQFF. V usage is TRBV5-1 and J usage is TRBJ2-1; 9 positions agree with TRBD2. The germline gives CDR1 SGHRS, CDR2 YFSETQ. This CDR3 is 15 amino acids long. With 1 base clipped from V and 8 bases from J, the junction kept 7 bases outside the gene matches.

This clone has just one count. The sample has other DNA sequences that encode this CDR3 too. The chain employs TRBV30 and TRBJ1-2; TRBD1 is a possible D gene (5 bases). The CDR3 sequence is 11 residues long. Deletions cut 3 bases from V and 4 bases from J, with 6 bases between. Germline CDR1 reads GTSNPN; CDR2 reads SVGIG (reference sequence). This CDR3 reads CAWSQGYGYTF. The CDR3 DNA is TGTGCCTGGAGCCAGGGCTATGGCTACACCTTC.

V is TRBV27 and J is TRBJ1-5; no firm D call. Trimming left V 3 bases short and J 0 bases short, with 6 bases between. Germline V gene lookup returns CDR1 MNHEY and CDR2 SMNVEV (reference sequence). The CDR3 runs to 14 residues. CDR3 sequence: CASSLFSSNQPQHF. The CDR3 nucleotides are TGTGCCAGCAGTTTGTTCTCTAGCAATCAGCCCCAGCATTTT.

The chain carries TRBV6-5 and TRBJ2-7, with 8 bases matching TRBD1. Trimming took 5 bases from V and 13 from J; bases not matched to a gene: 10. The CDR3 covers 12 residues. CDR1 MNHEY and CDR2 SVGAGI come from the germline V gene. In nucleotides, the CDR3 is TGTGCCAGCAGTCAAAAGGGACAGGAGGGTTACTTC. As protein: CASSQKGQEGYF.

CDR3 DNA: TGTGCCAGCAGCAACGGGACAGGCAGACGTGGCTACACCTTC. Translating it yields CASSNGTGRRGYTF. The chain is built from TRBV5-4 and TRBJ1-2; 8 bases are shared with TRBD1. The CDR3 totals 14 residues. Looked up from germline, CDR1 is SGHNT and CDR2 is YYREEE (reference sequence). With V trimmed by 4 bases and J by 7 bases, 9 bases remained unmatched.

Comments on this clone: This same CDR3 is encoded by further DNA sequences in the sample. This chain uses TRBV18 with TRBJ2-7; TRBD1 aligns across 9 bases. Germline lookup yields CDR1 KGHSH and CDR2 LQKENI. CDR3 length equals 14 residues. The ends lost 2 bases at V and 3 bases at J; junction bases unmatched: 2. The CDR3 DNA reads TGTGCCAGCTCACCAAGGACAGGGGACTACGAGCAGTACTTC. This translates into CASSPRTGDYEQYF.

This clone showed up just once. The genes are TRBV6-2 or TRBV6-3 and TRBJ1-2, with no clear D. CDR1 and CDR2 (germline): MNHEY, SVGEGT. V gave up 2 bases and J gave up 5 bases, with 9 bases separating them. The CDR3 covers 13 residues. This CDR3 is CASSYGQAYGYTF. In DNA, the CDR3 is TGTGCCAGCAGTTACGGCCAGGCGTATGGCTACACCTTC.

This clone was recorded only once. The chain is built from TRBV7-8 and TRBJ2-1; 12 nucleotides align to TRBD2. Germline lookup yields CDR1 SGHVS and CDR2 FQNEAQ. V trimming: 3 bases; J trimming: 7 bases; junction bases outside the gene matches: 1. The CDR3 spans 14 residues. CDR3 DNA sequence: TGTGCCAGCAGCTTCGGGACTAGCGGGAATGAGCAGTTCTTC. It encodes CASSFGTSGNEQFF.

The genes are TRBV27 and TRBJ2-7, with TRBD2 matching 7 bases. Trimming cost V 1 base and J 1 base; bases outside gene matches: 13. Germline V gene data show CDR1 as MNHEY and CDR2 as SMNVEV (reference sequence). This CDR3 region has 18 residues. CDR3 loop: CASSLWNSGLPGSYEQYF. The DNA for the CDR3 is TGTGCCAGCAGTTTATGGAATAGCGGGCTCCCGGGGTCCTACGAGCAGTACTTC.

The chain has TRBV15 and TRBJ1-1, with D hard to call. CDR3 length: 14 amino acids. CDR1 LNHNV and CDR2 YYDKDF come from the germline V gene (reference sequence). V was cut by 1 base and J by 2 bases, with 8 bases left in between. This chain's CDR3 is CATSRASVNTEAFF. The DNA of the CDR3 is TGTGCCACCAGCAGAGCCAGTGTTAACACTGAAGCTTTCTTT.

This chain uses TRBV19 with TRBJ2-7; D gene ambiguous. Germline V CDR1 and CDR2: LNHDA, SQIVND (reference sequence). CDR3 length: 15 residues. V lost 4 bases and J lost 3, with 16 bases in between. In DNA form, the CDR3 reads TGTGCCAGTAGTACCCCCGAGACGGGTATCTACGAGCAGTACTTC. This codes for CASSTPETGIYEQYF.